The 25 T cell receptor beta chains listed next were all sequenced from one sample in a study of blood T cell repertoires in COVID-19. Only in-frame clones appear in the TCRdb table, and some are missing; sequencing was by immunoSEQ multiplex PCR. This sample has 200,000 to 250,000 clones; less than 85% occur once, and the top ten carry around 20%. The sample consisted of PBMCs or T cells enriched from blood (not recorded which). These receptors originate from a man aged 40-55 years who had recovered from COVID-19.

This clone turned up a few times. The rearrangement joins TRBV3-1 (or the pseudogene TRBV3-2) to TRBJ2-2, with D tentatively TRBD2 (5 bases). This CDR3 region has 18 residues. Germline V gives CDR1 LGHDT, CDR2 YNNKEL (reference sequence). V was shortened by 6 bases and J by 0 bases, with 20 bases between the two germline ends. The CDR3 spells CASSAVALSAANTGELFF. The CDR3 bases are TGTGCCAGCAGTGCTGTGGCTTTATCAGCGGCGAACACCGGGGAGCTGTTTTTT.

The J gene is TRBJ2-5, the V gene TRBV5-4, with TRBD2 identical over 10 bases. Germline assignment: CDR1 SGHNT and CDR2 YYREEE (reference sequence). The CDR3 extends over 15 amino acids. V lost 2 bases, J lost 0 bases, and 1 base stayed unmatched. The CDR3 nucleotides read TGTGCCAGCAGCTTAGGACTAGCGGACCAAGAGACCCAGTACTTC. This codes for CASSLGLADQETQYF.

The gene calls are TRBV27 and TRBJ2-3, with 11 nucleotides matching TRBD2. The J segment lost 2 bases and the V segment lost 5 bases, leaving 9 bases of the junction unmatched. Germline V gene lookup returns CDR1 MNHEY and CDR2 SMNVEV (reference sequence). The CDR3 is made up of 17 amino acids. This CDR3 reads CASSLERLAGNTDTQYF. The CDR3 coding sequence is TGTGCCAGCAGTCTCGAACGACTAGCGGGGAACACAGATACGCAGTATTTT.

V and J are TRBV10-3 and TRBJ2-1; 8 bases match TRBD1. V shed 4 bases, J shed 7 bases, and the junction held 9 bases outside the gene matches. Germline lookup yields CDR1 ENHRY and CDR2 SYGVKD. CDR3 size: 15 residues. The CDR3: CAISVGQGAQNEQFF. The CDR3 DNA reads TGTGCCATCAGTGTTGGGCAGGGGGCGCAGAATGAGCAGTTCTTC.

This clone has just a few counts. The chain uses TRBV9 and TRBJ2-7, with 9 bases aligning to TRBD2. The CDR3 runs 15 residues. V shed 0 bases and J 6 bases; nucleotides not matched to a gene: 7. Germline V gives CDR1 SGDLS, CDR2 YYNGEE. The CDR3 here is CASSVEASGIVEQYF. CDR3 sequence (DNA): TGTGCCAGCAGCGTAGAGGCTAGCGGGATAGTCGAGCAGTACTTC.

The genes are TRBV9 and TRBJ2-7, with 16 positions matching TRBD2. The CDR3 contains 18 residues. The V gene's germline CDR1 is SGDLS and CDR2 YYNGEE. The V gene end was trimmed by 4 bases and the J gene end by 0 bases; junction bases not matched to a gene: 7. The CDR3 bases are TGTGCCAGCAGCATCGGGACTAGCGGGAGGGCCCACTCCTACGAGCAGTACTTC. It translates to CASSIGTSGRAHSYEQYF.

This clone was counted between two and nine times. The CDR3, as DNA: TGTGCCAGCAGCTTAAAGGGACAGGGGGCTGGGGCCAACGTCCTGACTTTC. It yields the protein CASSLKGQGAGANVLTF. The chain uses TRBV7-3 and TRBJ2-6; the match to TRBD1 covers 11 bases. Looked up from germline, CDR1 is SGHTA and CDR2 is FQGTGA. CDR3 size: 17 residues. V lost 1 base and J lost 2; bases outside the gene matches: 1.

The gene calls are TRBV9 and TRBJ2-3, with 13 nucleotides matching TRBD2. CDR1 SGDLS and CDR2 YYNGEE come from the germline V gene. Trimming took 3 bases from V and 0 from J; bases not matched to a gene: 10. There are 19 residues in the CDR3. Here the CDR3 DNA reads TGTGCCAGCAGCGAGGGACAGGGACTAGCGGGGTATAGCACAGATACGCAGTATTTT. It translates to CASSEGQGLAGYSTDTQYF.

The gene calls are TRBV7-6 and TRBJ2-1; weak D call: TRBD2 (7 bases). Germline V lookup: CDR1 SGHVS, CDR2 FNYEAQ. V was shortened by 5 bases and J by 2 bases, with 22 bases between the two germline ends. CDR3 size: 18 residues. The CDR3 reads CASSPPPGGAGAYNEQFF. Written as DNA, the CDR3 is TGTGCCAGCAGCCCACCTCCGGGGGGCGCGGGAGCCTACAATGAGCAGTTCTTC. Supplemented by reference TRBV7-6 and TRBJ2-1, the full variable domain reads GAGVSQSPRYKVTKRGQDVALRCDPISGHVSLYWYRQALGQGPEFLTYFNYEAQQDKSGLPNDRFSAERPEGSISTLTIQRTEQRDSAMYRCASSPPPGGAGAYNEQFFGPGTRLTVL.

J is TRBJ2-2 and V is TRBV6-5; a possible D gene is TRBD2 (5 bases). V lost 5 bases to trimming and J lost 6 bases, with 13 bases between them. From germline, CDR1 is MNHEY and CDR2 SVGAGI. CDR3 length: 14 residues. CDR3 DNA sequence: TGTGCCAGCAGTCCACCCGGACTGCCCGGGGAGCTGTTTTTT. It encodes CASSPPGLPGELFF.

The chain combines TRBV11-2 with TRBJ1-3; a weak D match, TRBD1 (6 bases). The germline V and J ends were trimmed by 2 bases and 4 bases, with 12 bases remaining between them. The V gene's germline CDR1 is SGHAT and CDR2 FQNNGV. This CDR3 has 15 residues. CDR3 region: CASSLQGLKGNTIYF. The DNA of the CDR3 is TGTGCCAGCAGCTTACAGGGGCTTAAAGGAAACACCATATATTTT.

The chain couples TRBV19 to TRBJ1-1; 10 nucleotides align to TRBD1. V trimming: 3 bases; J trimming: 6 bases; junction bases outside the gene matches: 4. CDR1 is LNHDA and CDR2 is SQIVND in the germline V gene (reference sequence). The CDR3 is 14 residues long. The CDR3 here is CASSILGTGAEAFF. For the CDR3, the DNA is TGTGCCAGTAGTATCCTGGGGACAGGGGCTGAAGCTTTCTTT.

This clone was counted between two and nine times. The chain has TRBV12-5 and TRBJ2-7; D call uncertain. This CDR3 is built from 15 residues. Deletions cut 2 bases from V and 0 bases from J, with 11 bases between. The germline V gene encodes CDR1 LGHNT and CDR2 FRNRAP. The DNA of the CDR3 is TGTGCTAGTGGTTTGTCGGCAGGAAGCTCCTACGAGCAGTACTTC. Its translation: CASGLSAGSSYEQYF.

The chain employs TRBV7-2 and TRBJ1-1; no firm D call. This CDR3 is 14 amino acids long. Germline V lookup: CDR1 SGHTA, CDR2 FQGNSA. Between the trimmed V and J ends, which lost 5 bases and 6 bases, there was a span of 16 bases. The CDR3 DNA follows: TGTGCCAGCAGCCCAAGGTCCCTAGGCGCTGAAGCTTTCTTT. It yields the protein CASSPRSLGAEAFF. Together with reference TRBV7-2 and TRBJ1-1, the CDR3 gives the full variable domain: GAGVSQSPSNKVTEKGKDVELRCDPISGHTALYWYRQSLGQGLEFLIYFQGNSAPDKSGLPSDRFSAERTGGSVSTLTIQRTQQEDSAVYLCASSPRSLGAEAFFGQGTRLTVV.

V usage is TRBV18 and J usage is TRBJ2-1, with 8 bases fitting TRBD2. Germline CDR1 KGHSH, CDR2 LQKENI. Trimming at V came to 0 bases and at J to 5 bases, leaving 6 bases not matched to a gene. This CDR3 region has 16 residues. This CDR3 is CASSPPMGLVNNEQFF. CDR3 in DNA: TGTGCCAGCTCACCACCGATGGGACTAGTCAACAATGAGCAGTTCTTC.

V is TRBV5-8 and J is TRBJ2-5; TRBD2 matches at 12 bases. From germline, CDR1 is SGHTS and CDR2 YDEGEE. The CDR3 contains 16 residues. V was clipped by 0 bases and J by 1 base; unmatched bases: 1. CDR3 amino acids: CASSLGTSGTQETQYF. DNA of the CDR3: TGTGCCAGCAGCTTGGGGACTAGCGGGACCCAAGAGACCCAGTACTTC. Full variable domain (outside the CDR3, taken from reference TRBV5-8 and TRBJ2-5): EAGVTQSPTHLIKTRGQQATLRCSPISGHTSVYWYQQALGLGLQFLLWYDEGEERNRGNFPPRFSGRQFPNYSSELNVNALELEDSALYLCASSLGTSGTQETQYFGPGTRLLVL.

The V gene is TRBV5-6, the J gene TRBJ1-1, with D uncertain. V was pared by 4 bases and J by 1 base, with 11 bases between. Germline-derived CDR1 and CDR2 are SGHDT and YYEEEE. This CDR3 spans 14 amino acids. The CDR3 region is CASSAPPGNTEAFF. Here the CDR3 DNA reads TGTGCCAGCAGCGCCCCCCCGGGGAACACTGAAGCTTTCTTT.

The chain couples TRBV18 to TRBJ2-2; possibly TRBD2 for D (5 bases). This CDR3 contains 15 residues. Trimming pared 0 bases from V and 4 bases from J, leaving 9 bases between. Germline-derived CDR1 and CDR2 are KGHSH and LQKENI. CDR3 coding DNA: TGTGCCAGCTCACCACCTGACTACGGCACCGGGGAGCTGTTTTTT. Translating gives CASSPPDYGTGELFF.

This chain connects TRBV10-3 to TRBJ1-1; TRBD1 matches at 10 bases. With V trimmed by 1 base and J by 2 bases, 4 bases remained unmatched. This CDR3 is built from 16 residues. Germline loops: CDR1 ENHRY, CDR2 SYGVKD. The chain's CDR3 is CAISEFRTGGNTEAFF. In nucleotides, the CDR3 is TGTGCCATCAGTGAGTTCAGGACAGGGGGAAACACTGAAGCTTTCTTT.

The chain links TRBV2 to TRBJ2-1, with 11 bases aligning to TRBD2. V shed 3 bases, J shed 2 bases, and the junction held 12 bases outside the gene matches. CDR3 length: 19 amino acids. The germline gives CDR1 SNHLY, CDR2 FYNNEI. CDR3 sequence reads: CASSEMDLAGGRTYNEQFF. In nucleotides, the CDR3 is TGTGCCAGCAGTGAGATGGATCTAGCGGGAGGTCGGACCTACAATGAGCAGTTCTTC.

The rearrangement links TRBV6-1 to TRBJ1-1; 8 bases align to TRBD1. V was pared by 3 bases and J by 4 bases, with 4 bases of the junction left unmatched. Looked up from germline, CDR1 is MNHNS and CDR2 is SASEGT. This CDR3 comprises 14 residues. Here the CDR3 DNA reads TGTGCCAGCAGTGATACCCAGGGGGCCACTGAAGCTTTCTTT. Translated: CASSDTQGATEAFF.

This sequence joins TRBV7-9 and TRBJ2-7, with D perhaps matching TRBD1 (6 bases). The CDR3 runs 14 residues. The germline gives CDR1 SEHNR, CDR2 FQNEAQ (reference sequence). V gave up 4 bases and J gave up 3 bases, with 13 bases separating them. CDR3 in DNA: TGTGCCAGCAGCTCTTACAGGGAGATCTACGAGCAGTACTTC. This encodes CASSSYREIYEQYF.

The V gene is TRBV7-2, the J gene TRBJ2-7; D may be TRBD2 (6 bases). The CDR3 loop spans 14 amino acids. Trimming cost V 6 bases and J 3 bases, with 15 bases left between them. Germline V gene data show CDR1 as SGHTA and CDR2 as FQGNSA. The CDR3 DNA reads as TGTGCCAGCAGTTACACTAGCTCGCTCTACGAGCAGTACTTC. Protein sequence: CASSYTSSLYEQYF.

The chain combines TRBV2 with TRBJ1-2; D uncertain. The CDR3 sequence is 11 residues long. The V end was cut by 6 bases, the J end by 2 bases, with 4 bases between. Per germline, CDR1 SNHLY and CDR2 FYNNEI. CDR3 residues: CASSENYGYTF. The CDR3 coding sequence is TGTGCCAGCAGCGAGAACTATGGCTACACCTTC.

CDR3 protein: CASSVPLAGASYNEQFF. DNA for the CDR3: TGTGCCAGCAGCGTACCTCTAGCGGGAGCGTCCTACAATGAGCAGTTCTTC. The chain links TRBV9 to TRBJ2-1, with 10 bases identical to TRBD2. The CDR3 is made up of 17 amino acids. The germline V gene encodes CDR1 SGDLS and CDR2 YYNGEE. Trimming took 1 base from V and 1 from J; bases not matched to a gene: 5.